This T cell receptor beta chain originates from a study of T cells in Graves' hyperthyroidism and ophthalmopathy. Overall study: Peripheral blood draws took place at initial diagnosis, ahead of any treatment.

Amplification of TCR beta CDR3 regions used RNA as the template. In the first-round RT-PCR of the TCR CDR3, the HTBI primer set was used. A single record per CDR3 protein comes from TCRdb applying MiXCR to the multiplex PCR reads. The sample consists of approximately 530,000 distinct CDR3 sequences, 20% of them appearing once. This CDR3 comprises 14 residues. J was trimmed by 6 bases and V by 6 bases; bases with no gene match: 5. Germline CDR1 reads SNHLY; CDR2 reads FYNNEI. The table lists this clonotype with a few counts. This chain connects TRBV2 to TRBJ2-2, with 9 bases identical to TRBD2. Sample: blood. The sequence came from a man aged 35 to 55 with Graves' ophthalmopathy. Here the CDR3 DNA reads TGTGCCAGCAGGGTTCGACTAGCGGCCGGGGAGCTGTTTTTT. It encodes CASRVRLAAGELFF.